This TCR beta chain was profiled in a study of OX40 agonist ivuxolimab in advanced cancers. Study results and limitations: Low normalized T-cell clonal expansion was additionally recorded for some nonresponders.

The CDR3 totals 14 residues. CDR1 is SGHRS, CDR2 YFSETQ, per germline. V lost 2 bases to trimming and J lost 4 bases, with 11 bases between them. In its sample, this clone was seen a few times. Its antigen is unidentified. The assay was immunoSEQ multiplex PCR, and TCRdb's table has in-frame clones only and misses some. This table has 70,000 or so clones, about 82% appearing once. The sample in question was CD4+ or CD8+ T cells sorted from blood, obtained in a trial of the OX40 agonist ivuxolimab. The sequence came from an adult with an advanced solid tumor such as melanoma, head and neck, liver or kidney cancer. The chain has TRBV5-1 and TRBJ2-3; D call uncertain. CDR3 sequence (DNA): TGCGCCAGCAGCTTCCGTTCCTATCCAGATACGCAGTATTTT. It encodes CASSFRSYPDTQYF.